This T cell receptor (beta chain) was documented in a study of identical twins. The table lists this clonotype with many counts. MiXCR, run by TCRdb on the 5' RACE reads, gives a single entry per CDR3 protein. The sample includes hundreds of thousands of distinct CDR3 sequences, under 9% of them seen just once. Trimming at V came to 1 base and at J to 15 bases, leaving 16 bases not matched to a gene. The CDR3 has 16 amino acids. CDR1 MGHRA and CDR2 YSYEKL come from the germline V gene. Each donor (without exception) was a healthy Caucasian. This sample also belongs to another study, concerning yellow fever vaccine responses in identical twins. That paper notes: Reports say the vaccine T cell response in twins looked partly convergent and partly personalized.

This TCR came from a woman under 30 in good health. V gene TRBV4-1 combines with J gene TRBJ2-1; 9 bases map to TRBD2. The sequenced sample was memory (CD45RO+) T cells sorted from blood. DNA of the CDR3: TGCGCCAGCAGCCAAGGGGGGACTAGCTCGGGTGTTGGCGTGTTCTTC. This translates into CASSQGGTSSGVGVFF.